A single T cell receptor beta chain is shown here with its context. Antigen: not known. TCR beta CDR3 regions were amplified from RNA transcripts. Following a first-round RT-PCR that used HTBI primers, a second-round multiplex PCR was carried out. TCRdb passed the multiplex PCR reads through MiXCR, listing each CDR3 protein once. The data show hundreds of thousands of distinct CDR3 sequences, about 44% seen once. Presentation of ophthalmopathy in the donors involved moderate-to-severe activity, CAS ≥3, NOSPECS ≥4 and a duration under 3 months. Diagnoses were established from clinical symptoms, serum thyroxine, TRAb, thyroid ultrasound and orbital computed tomography. The source of the sample is a study of Graves' ophthalmopathy and Graves' hyperthyroidism. About the research overall: Peripheral blood samples were taken at initial diagnosis, before any treatment.

Findings and limits, study-wide: In separating ophthalmopathy from stable hyperthyroidism, a 13-signature model achieved 85% to 90% sensitivity and about 80% specificity.

The TCR originated in an adult man with Graves' ophthalmopathy. Sequenced input: peripheral blood.

CDR3 nucleotides: TGTGCCAGCACCACGGGACAGGGAGATTCACCCCTCCACTTT. It codes for CASTTGQGDSPLHF. The rearrangement joins TRBV3-1 to TRBJ1-6; 9 positions match TRBD1. The germline gives CDR1 LGHDT, CDR2 YNNKEL (reference sequence). This CDR3 is built from 14 residues. V gave up 7 bases and J gave up 8 bases; unmatched junction bases: 6.